This T cell receptor beta chain stems from a study of T cells after yellow fever vaccination. This CDR3 comprises 13 residues. Germline V CDR1 and CDR2: SGHTA, FQGNSA. Between the trimmed V and J ends, which lost 0 bases and 6 bases, there was a span of 6 bases. By 5'RACE template switching, TCR cDNA was produced, with a universal primer site and UMIs added in the process. TCRdb reprocessed the 5' RACE reads via MiXCR and lists one record per CDR3 protein. The sample holds some 250,000 distinct CDR3 sequences, around 7% seen once. The V call is TRBV7-2, the J call TRBJ1-5; D not certain. The sample in question was CD4+ T cells sorted from PBMCs, obtained 15 days after the yellow fever booster vaccination. This clonotype was obtained from a man under 40 who received the YFV17D yellow fever vaccine. CDR3 coding DNA: TGTGCCAGCAGCTTAGCGCAGATTCAGCCCCAGCATTTT. It is translated as CASSLAQIQPQHF.